One sample yielded the 19 T cell receptor beta chains listed below, sequenced in a study of cytomegalovirus exposure and HLA in healthy donors. PCR involved 60 Vbeta and 13 Jbeta primers. Using immunoSEQ multiplex PCR, the repertoire was profiled, and TCRdb retains in-frame clones only, with some absent. The sample includes roughly 150,000 clones, 75% to 90% of them seen just once. The sequenced material came from PBMCs. These receptors were taken from a male donor in good health and CMV-seronegative.

The chain links TRBV7-2 to TRBJ1-1; D unresolved. This CDR3 spans 13 amino acids. Germline V gene sequence: CDR1 SGHTA, CDR2 FQGNSA. Between the trimmed V and J ends, which lost 4 bases and 1 base, there was a span of 7 bases. The CDR3 DNA reads TGTGCCAGCAGCTGGAGTCCGAACACTGAAGCTTTCTTT. As protein: CASSWSPNTEAFF.

CDR3 sequence reads: CASSYSPGQGYGYTF. The CDR3 region has the DNA TGTGCCAGCAGTTACTCGCCGGGACAGGGTTATGGCTACACCTTC. This rearrangement joins TRBV6-5 to TRBJ1-2; TRBD1 matches 9 bases. V lost 0 bases to trimming and J lost 5 bases; unmatched junction nucleotides: 4. CDR3 length: 15 residues. Per germline, CDR1 MNHEY and CDR2 SVGAGI.

V usage is TRBV10-3 and J usage is TRBJ2-1; TRBD1 agrees at 8 bases. The CDR3 runs 15 residues. The germline gives CDR1 ENHRY, CDR2 SYGVKD. Germline trimming cut 6 bases from V and 2 bases from J; bases unmatched to any gene: 6. The CDR3 reads CAIREGQATYNEQFF. The CDR3 region has the DNA TGTGCCATCAGGGAGGGACAGGCCACCTACAATGAGCAGTTCTTC.

This sequence joins TRBV29-1 and TRBJ1-5; TRBD1 matches at 7 bases. This CDR3 is 12 amino acids long. The trim removed 5 bases at V and 4 bases at J, leaving 2 bases unmatched. From germline, CDR1 is SQVTM and CDR2 ANQGSEA. The CDR3 loop reads CSVQGQNQPQHF. Here the CDR3 DNA reads TGCAGCGTTCAGGGACAGAATCAGCCCCAGCATTTT.

J is TRBJ2-7 and V is TRBV12-5; tentatively, D is TRBD1 (6 bases). Trimming took off 3 bases at V and 2 bases at J, with 11 bases between the two ends. Germline V gene data show CDR1 as LGHNT and CDR2 as FRNRAP. There are 14 residues in the CDR3. This CDR3 is CASGFLTGTYEQYF. The CDR3 coding sequence is TGTGCTAGTGGTTTCTTGACAGGTACCTACGAGCAGTACTTC. The variable domain in full, completed from reference TRBV12-5 and TRBJ2-7, reads DARVTQTPRHKVTEMGQEVTMRCQPILGHNTVFWYRQTMMQGLELLAYFRNRAPLDDSGMPKDRFSAEMPDATLATLKIQPSEPRDSAVYFCASGFLTGTYEQYFGPGTRLTVT.

V is TRBV4-1 and J is TRBJ2-7; TRBD1 matches at 8 bases. The trim removed 4 bases at V and 4 bases at J, leaving 12 bases unmatched. The germline V gene encodes CDR1 MGHRA and CDR2 YSYEKL. The CDR3 totals 16 residues. CDR3 in DNA: TGCGCCAGCAGCCCAGGGGGTCAGGGGGCGCCGTACGAGCAGTACTTC. The encoded protein is CASSPGGQGAPYEQYF.

This clone was picked up a small number of times. V usage is TRBV11-2 and J usage is TRBJ2-7; D not certain. V lost 5 bases and J 0 bases, leaving 2 bases between the germline ends. Germline CDR1 reads SGHAT; CDR2 reads FQNNGV. The CDR3 consists of 11 residues. The DNA for the CDR3 is TGTGCCAGCAGCCGCTCCTACGAGCAGTACTTC. Translated, it gives CASSRSYEQYF.

The V gene is TRBV18, the J gene TRBJ2-7; maybe TRBD1 (5 bases). V was pared by 4 bases and J by 3 bases, with 13 bases between. Germline assignment: CDR1 KGHSH and CDR2 LQKENI. The CDR3 is 14 residues long. For the CDR3, the DNA is TGTGCCAGCTCACGCGGCGGAGACAGCTACGAGCAGTACTTC. This codes for CASSRGGDSYEQYF.

The CDR3 sequence is CASSSDWTYEQYF. CDR3 coding DNA: TGTGCCAGCAGTTCGGACTGGACCTACGAGCAGTACTTC. The chain is built from TRBV6-5 and TRBJ2-7, with a tentative D call TRBD2 (5 bases). The CDR3 extends over 13 amino acids. Trimming pared 4 bases from V and 2 bases from J, leaving 9 bases between. Germline V gene lookup returns CDR1 MNHEY and CDR2 SVGAGI.

The V call is TRBV9, the J call TRBJ1-5; D ambiguous. Germline-derived CDR1 and CDR2 are SGDLS and YYNGEE. Trimming removed 6 bases at V and 6 bases at J, with 22 bases between. The length of the CDR3 is 16 residues. CDR3 DNA: TGTGCCAGCAAAGTAGTTGGGAAAAGGGAGCGTCAGCCCCAGCATTTT. Its translation: CASKVVGKRERQPQHF.

The chain combines TRBV6-5 with TRBJ1-6; 7 bases fit TRBD1. The CDR3 has 13 residues. Germline CDR1 MNHEY, CDR2 SVGAGI. Trimming at V came to 8 bases and at J to 8 bases, leaving 6 bases not matched to a gene. In nucleotides, the CDR3 is TGTGCCAGCCGACAGGGTGGGGATTCACCCCTCCACTTT. It specifies CASRQGGDSPLHF.

The chain couples TRBV4-1 to TRBJ1-3; possible D gene TRBD1, 5 bases. The CDR3 loop spans 15 amino acids. Trimming took 0 bases from V and 7 from J, leaving 13 bases between them. CDR1 MGHRA and CDR2 YSYEKL come from the germline V gene. The CDR3, as DNA: TGCGCCAGCAGCCAAGATCCAGGGTTGTGGAACACCATATATTTT. Its protein product is CASSQDPGLWNTIYF.

V usage is TRBV11-3 and J usage is TRBJ2-5, with D perhaps matching TRBD1 (6 bases). The J call may be in error: the DNA end matches TRBJ2-7 better. Germline-derived CDR1 and CDR2 are SGHNT and YENEEA. The CDR3 sequence is 13 residues long. The CDR3 DNA reads as TGTGCCAGCAGCGACAGGAACTCCTACGAGCAGTACTTC. Translating it yields CASSDRNSYEQYF.

In this sample, this clone turned up a few times. The chain carries TRBV27 and TRBJ1-2; TRBD1 matches 9 bases. The CDR3 runs to 12 residues. Trimming at V came to 4 bases and at J to 8 bases, leaving 2 bases not matched to a gene. Germline loops: CDR1 MNHEY, CDR2 SMNVEV (reference sequence). CDR3: CASSWDRVGYTF. The CDR3 DNA reads as TGTGCCAGCAGTTGGGACAGGGTCGGCTACACCTTC.

The rearrangement links TRBV27 to TRBJ1-5, with a possible D match to TRBD1 (6 bases). The V gene's germline CDR1 is MNHEY and CDR2 SMNVEV (reference sequence). This CDR3 is built from 14 residues. V shed 6 bases and J shed 4 bases, with 13 bases lying between them. Here the CDR3 reads CASSANQGNQPQHF. Written as DNA, the CDR3 is TGTGCCAGCAGCGCCAATCAGGGGAATCAGCCCCAGCATTTT.

The chain combines TRBV7-6 with TRBJ2-7; D possibly corresponds to TRBD2 (5 bases). From germline, CDR1 is SGHVS and CDR2 FNYEAQ. The CDR3 extends over 15 amino acids. V was shortened by 0 bases and J by 8 bases, with 17 bases between the two germline ends. In DNA, the CDR3 is TGTGCCAGCAGCTTAGCACGAGGGCAGGCCAGCCAGCAGTACTTC. It yields the protein CASSLARGQASQQYF.

The rearrangement joins TRBV11-2 to TRBJ1-6; D is unresolved. V was cut by 5 bases and J by 6 bases, with 8 bases left in between. This CDR3 is 13 amino acids long. Per germline, CDR1 SGHAT and CDR2 FQNNGV. CDR3: CASSRGINSPLHF. For the CDR3, the DNA is TGTGCCAGCAGCCGGGGTATTAATTCACCCCTCCACTTT.

The chain links TRBV29-1 to TRBJ1-1; no firm D call. Germline CDR1 SQVTM, CDR2 ANQGSEA. V was pared by 3 bases and J by 2 bases, with 10 bases between. The CDR3 runs to 13 residues. The CDR3 here is CSVEVVRNTEAFF. The CDR3 coding sequence is TGCAGCGTTGAGGTCGTCAGAAACACTGAAGCTTTCTTT. The entire variable domain, with the rest obtained from reference TRBV29-1 and TRBJ1-1, is as follows: SAVISQKPSRDICQRGTSLTIQCQVDSQVTMMFWYRQQPGQSLTLIATANQGSEATYESGFVIDKFPISRPNLTFSTLTVSNMSPEDSSIYLCSVEVVRNTEAFFGQGTRLTVV.

J is TRBJ2-5 and V is TRBV5-1; perhaps TRBD2 as D (6 bases). V shed 0 bases and J shed 2 bases, with 11 bases lying between them. The germline V gene encodes CDR1 SGHRS and CDR2 YFSETQ. The CDR3 length is 15 residues. This CDR3 reads CASSLGRGLQETQYF. The DNA of the CDR3 is TGCGCCAGCAGCTTGGGGCGGGGACTTCAAGAGACCCAGTACTTC.